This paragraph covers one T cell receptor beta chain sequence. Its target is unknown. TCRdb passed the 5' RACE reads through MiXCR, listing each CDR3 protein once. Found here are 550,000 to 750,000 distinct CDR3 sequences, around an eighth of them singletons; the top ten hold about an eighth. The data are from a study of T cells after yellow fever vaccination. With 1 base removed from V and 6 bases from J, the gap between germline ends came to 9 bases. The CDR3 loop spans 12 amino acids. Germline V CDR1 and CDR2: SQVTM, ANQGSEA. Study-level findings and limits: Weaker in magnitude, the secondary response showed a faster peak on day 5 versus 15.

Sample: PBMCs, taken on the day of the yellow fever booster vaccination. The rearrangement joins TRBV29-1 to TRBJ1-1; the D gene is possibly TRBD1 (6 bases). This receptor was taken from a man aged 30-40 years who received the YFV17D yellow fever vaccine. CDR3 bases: TGCAGCGTTGAAGGGACAGAGCCTGAAGCTTTCTTT. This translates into CSVEGTEPEAFF.